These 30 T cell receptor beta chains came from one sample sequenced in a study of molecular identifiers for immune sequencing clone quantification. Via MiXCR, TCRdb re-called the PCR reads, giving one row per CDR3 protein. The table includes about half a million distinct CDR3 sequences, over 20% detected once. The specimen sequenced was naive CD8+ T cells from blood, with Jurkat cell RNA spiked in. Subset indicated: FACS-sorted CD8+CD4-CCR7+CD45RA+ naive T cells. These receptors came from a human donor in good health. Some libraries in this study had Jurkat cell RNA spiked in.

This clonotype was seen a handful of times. The CDR3 sequence is CASTTFGNTEAFF. The CDR3 bases are TGTGCCAGTACCACCTTCGGGAACACTGAAGCTTTCTTT. The V and J genes are TRBV19 and TRBJ1-1; D not certain. The CDR3 extends over 13 amino acids. V was pared by 7 bases and J by 1 base, with 10 bases between. Germline CDR1 reads LNHDA; CDR2 reads SQIVND (reference sequence).

This CDR3 reads CASSHTVGELFF. The CDR3 DNA follows: TGTGCCAGCAGCCACACGGTCGGGGAGCTGTTTTTT. The V call is TRBV5-5, the J call TRBJ2-2; D is uncertain. Germline V gene sequence: CDR1 SGHKS, CDR2 YYEKEE (reference sequence). The CDR3 is 12 residues long. Trimming left V 4 bases short and J 7 bases short, with 8 bases between.

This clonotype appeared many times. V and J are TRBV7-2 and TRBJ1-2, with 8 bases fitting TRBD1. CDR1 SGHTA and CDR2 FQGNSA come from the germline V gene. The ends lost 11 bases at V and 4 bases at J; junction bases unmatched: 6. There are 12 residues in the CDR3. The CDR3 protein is CAERQGTYGYTF. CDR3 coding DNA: TGTGCCGAACGACAGGGGACCTATGGCTACACCTTC. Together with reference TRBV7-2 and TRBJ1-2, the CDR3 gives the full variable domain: GAGVSQSPSNKVTEKGKDVELRCDPISGHTALYWYRQSLGQGLEFLIYFQGNSAPDKSGLPSDRFSAERTGGSVSTLTIQRTQQEDSAVYLCAERQGTYGYTFGSGTRLTVV.

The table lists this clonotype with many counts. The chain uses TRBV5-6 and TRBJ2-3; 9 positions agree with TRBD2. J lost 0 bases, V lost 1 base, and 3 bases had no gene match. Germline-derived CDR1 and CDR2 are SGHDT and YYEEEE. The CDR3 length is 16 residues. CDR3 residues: CASSLSLAGSTDTQYF. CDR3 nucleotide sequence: TGTGCCAGCAGCTTGAGTCTAGCGGGGAGCACAGATACGCAGTATTTT.

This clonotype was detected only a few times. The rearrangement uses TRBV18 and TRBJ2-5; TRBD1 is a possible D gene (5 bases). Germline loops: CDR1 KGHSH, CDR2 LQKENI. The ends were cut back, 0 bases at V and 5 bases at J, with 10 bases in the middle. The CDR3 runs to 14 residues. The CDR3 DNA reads TGTGCCAGCTCACCACCGGGGCTCTGGGAGACCCAGTACTTC. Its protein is CASSPPGLWETQYF.

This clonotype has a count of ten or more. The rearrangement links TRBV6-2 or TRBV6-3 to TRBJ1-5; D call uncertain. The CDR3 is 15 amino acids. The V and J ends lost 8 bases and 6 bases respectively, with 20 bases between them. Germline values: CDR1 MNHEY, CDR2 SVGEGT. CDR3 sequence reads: CASRGTYTGSQPQHF. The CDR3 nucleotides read TGTGCCAGCCGTGGAACTTACACGGGAAGTCAGCCCCAGCATTTT.

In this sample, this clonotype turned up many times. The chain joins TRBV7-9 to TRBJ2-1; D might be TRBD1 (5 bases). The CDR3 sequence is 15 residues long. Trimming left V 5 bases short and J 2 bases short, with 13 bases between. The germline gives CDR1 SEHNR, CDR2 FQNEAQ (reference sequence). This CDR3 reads CASSLRGEAYNEQFF. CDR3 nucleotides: TGTGCCAGCAGCCTAAGGGGTGAGGCCTACAATGAGCAGTTCTTC.

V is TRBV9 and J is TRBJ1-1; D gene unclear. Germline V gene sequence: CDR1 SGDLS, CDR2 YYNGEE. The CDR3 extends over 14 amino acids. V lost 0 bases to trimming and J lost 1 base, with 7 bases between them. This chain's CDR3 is CASSVGTSNTEAFF. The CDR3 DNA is TGTGCCAGCAGCGTAGGGACGTCGAACACTGAAGCTTTCTTT.

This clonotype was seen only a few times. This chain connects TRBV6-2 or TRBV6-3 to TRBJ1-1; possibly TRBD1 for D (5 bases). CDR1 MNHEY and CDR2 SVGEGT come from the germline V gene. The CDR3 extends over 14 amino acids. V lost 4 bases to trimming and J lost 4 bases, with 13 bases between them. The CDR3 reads CASSFSGGGTEAFF. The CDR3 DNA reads TGTGCCAGCAGTTTTTCGGGGGGGGGCACTGAAGCTTTCTTT.

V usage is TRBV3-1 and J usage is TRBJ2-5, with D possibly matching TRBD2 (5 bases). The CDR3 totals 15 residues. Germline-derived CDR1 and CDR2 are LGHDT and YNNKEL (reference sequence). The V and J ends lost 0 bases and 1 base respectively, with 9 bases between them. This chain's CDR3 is CASSQDLASQETQYF. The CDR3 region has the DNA TGTGCCAGCAGCCAAGACCTAGCTAGCCAAGAGACCCAGTACTTC.

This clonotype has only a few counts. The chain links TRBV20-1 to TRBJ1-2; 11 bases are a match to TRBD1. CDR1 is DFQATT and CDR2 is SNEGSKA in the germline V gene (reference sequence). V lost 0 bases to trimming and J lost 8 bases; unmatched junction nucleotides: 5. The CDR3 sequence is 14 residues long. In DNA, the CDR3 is TGCAGTGCTAGAGATCCCGGACAGGGGGCGGGCTACACCTTC. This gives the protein CSARDPGQGAGYTF.

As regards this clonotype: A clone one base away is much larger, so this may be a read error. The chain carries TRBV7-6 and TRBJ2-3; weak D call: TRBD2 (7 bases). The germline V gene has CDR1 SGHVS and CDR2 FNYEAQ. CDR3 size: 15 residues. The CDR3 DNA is TGTGCCAGCAGCTTTGGGGGGGCCCCCGGAGATACGCATTATTTT. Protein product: CASSFGGAPGDTHYF.

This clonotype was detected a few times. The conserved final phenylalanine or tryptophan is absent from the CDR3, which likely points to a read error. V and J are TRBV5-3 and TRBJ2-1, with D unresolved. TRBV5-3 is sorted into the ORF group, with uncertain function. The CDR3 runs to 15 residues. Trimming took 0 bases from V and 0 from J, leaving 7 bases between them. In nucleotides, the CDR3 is TGTGCCAGAAGCTTGGGCCCCAGCTCCTACAATGAGCAGTTCTCC. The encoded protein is CARSLGPSSYNEQFS.

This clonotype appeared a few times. The CDR3 sequence: CASSLVDRAGANVLTF. CDR3 DNA: TGTGCCAGCAGCTTAGTAGACAGGGCTGGGGCCAACGTCCTGACTTTC. V and J are TRBV7-9 and TRBJ2-6; 7 bases align to TRBD1. This CDR3 comprises 16 residues. V dropped 1 base and J dropped 2; count of bases not matched to a gene: 2. Germline CDR1 SEHNR, CDR2 FQNEAQ (reference sequence).

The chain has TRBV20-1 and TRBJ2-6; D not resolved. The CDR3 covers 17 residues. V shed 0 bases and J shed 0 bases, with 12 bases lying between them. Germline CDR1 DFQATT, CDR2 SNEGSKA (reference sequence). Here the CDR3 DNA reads TGCAGTGCTAGAGATCCCGTCTTAGGCTCTGGGGCCAACGTCCTGACTTTC. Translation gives CSARDPVLGSGANVLTF.

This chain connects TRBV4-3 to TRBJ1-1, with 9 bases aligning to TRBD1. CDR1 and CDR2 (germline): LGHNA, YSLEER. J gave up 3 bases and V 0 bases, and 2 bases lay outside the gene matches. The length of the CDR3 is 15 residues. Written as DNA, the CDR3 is TGCGCCAGCAGCCAAGATGACAGGGGGGACACTGAAGCTTTCTTT. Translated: CASSQDDRGDTEAFF.

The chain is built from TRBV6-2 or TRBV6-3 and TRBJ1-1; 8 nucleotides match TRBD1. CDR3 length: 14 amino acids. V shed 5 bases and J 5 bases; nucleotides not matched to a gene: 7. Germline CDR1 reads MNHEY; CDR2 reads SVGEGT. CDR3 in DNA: TGTGCCAGCAGTCGGACAGGGTCGGATACTGAAGCTTTCTTT. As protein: CASSRTGSDTEAFF.

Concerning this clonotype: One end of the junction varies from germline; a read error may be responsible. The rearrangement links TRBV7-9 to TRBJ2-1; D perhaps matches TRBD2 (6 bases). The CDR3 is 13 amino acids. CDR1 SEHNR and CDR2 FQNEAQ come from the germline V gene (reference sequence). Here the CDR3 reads CASSLAGRNGQFF. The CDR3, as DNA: TGTGCCAGCAGCTTAGCGGGGAGGAATGGGCAGTTCTTC.

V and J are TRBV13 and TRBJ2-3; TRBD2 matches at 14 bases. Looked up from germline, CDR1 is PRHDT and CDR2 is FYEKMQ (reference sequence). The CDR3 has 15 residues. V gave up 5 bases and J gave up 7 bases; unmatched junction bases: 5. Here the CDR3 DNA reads TGTGCCAGCAGCCCCGGACTAGCGGGGGGTTATACGCAGTATTTT. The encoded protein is CASSPGLAGGYTQYF.

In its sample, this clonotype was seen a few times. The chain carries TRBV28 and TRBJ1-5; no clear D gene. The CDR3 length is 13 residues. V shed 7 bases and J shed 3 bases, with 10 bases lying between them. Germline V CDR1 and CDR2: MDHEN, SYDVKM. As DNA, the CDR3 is TGTGCCAGCACCCCATTCCCCAATCAGCCCCAGCATTTT. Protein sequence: CASTPFPNQPQHF.

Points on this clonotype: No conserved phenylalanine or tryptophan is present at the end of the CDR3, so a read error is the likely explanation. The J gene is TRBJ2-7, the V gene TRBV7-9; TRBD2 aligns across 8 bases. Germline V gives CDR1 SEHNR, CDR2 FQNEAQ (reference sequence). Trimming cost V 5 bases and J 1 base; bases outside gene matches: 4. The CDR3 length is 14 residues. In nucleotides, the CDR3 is TGTGCCAGCAGCCCGAGCGGGAGTTCCTACGAGCAGTACCTC. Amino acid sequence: CASSPSGSSYEQYL.

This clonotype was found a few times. CDR3 loop: CASSHTSGGAILSDTQYF. The DNA for the CDR3 is TGCGCCAGCAGCCACACTAGCGGGGGGGCTATTTTATCAGATACGCAGTATTTT. V is TRBV4-3 and J is TRBJ2-3; 13 nucleotides align to TRBD2. V dropped 3 bases and J dropped 4; count of bases not matched to a gene: 10. The CDR3 runs 18 residues. Germline V lookup: CDR1 LGHNA, CDR2 YSLEER.

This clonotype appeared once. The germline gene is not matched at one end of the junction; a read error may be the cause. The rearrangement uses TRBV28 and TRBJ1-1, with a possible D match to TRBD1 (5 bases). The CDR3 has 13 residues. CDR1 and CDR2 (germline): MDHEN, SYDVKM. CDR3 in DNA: TGTACCAGCAGTTTCCGGGGCAGCACTGAAGCTTTCTTT. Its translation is CTSSFRGSTEAFF.

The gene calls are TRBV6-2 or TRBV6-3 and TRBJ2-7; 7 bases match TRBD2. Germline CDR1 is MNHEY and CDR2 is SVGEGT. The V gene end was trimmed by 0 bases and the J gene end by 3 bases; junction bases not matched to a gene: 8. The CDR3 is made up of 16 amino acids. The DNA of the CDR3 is TGTGCCAGCAGTTACTCGGAGCGGGGTGGAGTCTACGAGCAGTACTTC. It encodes CASSYSERGGVYEQYF.

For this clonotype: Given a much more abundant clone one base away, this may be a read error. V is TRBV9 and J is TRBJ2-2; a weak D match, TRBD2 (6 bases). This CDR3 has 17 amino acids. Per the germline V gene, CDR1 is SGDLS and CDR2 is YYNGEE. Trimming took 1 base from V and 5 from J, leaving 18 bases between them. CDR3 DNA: TGTGCCAGCAGCGTAAGAGTTGCGGCTAGCGTGACCGGGGAGCTGTTTTTT. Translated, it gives CASSVRVAASVTGELFF. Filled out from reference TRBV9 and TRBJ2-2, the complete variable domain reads DSGVTQTPKHLITATGQRVTLRCSPRSGDLSVYWYQQSLDQGLQFLIQYYNGEERAKGNILERFSAQQFPDLHSELNLSSLELGDSALYFCASSVRVAASVTGELFFGEGSRLTVL.

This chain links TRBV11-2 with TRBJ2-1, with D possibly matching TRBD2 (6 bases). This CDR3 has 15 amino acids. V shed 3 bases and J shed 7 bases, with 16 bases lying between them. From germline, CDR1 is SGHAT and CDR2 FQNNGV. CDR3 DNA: TGTGCCAGCAGCTTCATGGTGGGTAGCGGTAATGAGCAGTTCTTC. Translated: CASSFMVGSGNEQFF.

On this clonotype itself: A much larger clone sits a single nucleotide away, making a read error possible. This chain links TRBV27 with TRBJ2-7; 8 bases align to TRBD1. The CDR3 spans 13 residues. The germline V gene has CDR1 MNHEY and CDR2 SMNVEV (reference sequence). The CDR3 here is CASSTNQGAGQHF. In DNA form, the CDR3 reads TGTGCCAGCAGTACGAACCAGGGGGCGGGCCAGCACTTC.

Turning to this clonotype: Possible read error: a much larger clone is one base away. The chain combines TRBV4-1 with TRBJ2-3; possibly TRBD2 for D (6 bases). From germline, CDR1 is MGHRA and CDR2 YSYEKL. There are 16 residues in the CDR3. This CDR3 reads CASSPEWGVSTNTQYF. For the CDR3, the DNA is TGCGCCAGCAGCCCCGAATGGGGGGTTAGCACAAATACGCAGTATTTT.

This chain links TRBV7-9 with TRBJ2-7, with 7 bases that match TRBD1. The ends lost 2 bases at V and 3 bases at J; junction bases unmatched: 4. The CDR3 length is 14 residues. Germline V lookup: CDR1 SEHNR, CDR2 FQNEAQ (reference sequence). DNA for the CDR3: TGTGCCAGCAGCTTACCCGGGACAGTCTACGAGCAGTACTTC. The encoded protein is CASSLPGTVYEQYF. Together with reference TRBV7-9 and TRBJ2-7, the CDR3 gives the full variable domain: DTGVSQNPRHKITKRGQNVTFRCDPISEHNRLYWYRQTLGQGPEFLTYFQNEAQLEKSRLLSDRFSAERPKGSFSTLEIQRTEQGDSAMYLCASSLPGTVYEQYFGPGTRLTVT.

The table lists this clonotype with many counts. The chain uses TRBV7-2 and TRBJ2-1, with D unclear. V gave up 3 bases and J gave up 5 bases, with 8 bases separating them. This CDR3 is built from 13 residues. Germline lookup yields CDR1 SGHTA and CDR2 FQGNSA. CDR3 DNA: TGTGCCAGCAGCTTCGACACCCACAATGAGCAGTTCTTC. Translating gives CASSFDTHNEQFF.